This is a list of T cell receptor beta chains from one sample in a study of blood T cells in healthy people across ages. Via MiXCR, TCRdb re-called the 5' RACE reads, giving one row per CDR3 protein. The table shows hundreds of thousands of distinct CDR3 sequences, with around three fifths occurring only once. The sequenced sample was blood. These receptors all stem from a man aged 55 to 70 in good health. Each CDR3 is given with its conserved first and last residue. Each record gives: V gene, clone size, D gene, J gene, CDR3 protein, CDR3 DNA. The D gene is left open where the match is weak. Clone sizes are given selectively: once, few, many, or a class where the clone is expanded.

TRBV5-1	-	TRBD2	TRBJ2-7	CASSLSGGRGEQYF	TGCGCCAGCAGCTTGAGCGGGGGCAGGGGTGAGCAGTACTTC
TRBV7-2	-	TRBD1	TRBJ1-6	CASSLIGTGVSSPLHF	TGTGCCAGCAGCTTGATCGGGACAGGCGTCTCTTCACCCCTCCACTTT
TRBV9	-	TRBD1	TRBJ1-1	CASSAPQGGAFF	TGTGCCAGCAGCGCCCCACAGGGGGGAGCTTTCTTT
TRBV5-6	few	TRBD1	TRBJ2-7	CASSLVAGQGGAYEQYF	TGTGCCAGCAGCTTGGTTGCCGGACAGGGAGGAGCCTACGAGCAGTACTTC
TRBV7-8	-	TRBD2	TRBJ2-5	CTSSRLAGDQETQYF	TGTACCAGCAGCCGACTAGCGGGGGACCAAGAGACCCAGTACTTC
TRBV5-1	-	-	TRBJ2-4	CASSPRDTIAKNIQYF	TGCGCCAGCAGTCCCCGGGACACCATAGCCAAAAACATTCAGTACTTC
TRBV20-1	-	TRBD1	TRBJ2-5	CSARRGPSQETQYF	TGCAGTGCTCGCAGGGGGCCCAGCCAGGAGACCCAGTACTTC
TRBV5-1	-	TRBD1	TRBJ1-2	CASSLEGQGAEGYTF	TGCGCCAGCAGCTTGGAGGGACAGGGGGCGGAGGGCTACACCTTC
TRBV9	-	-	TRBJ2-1	CASSALGEQFF	TGTGCCAGCAGCGCCCTAGGGGAGCAGTTCTTC
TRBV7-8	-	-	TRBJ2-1	CASSAQSTTIRETQFF	TGTGCCAGCAGCGCCCAATCGACCACGATCAGGGAGACCCAGTTCTTC
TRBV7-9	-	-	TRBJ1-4	CASSPLGGFSNEKLFF	TGTGCCAGCAGCCCCCTCGGGGGCTTCTCAAATGAAAAACTGTTTTTT
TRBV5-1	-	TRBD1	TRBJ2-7	CASSGRGLYEQYF	TGCGCCAGCAGCGGCAGGGGGCTTTACGAGCAGTACTTC
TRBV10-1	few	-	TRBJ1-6	CASSESRNSPLHF	TGCGCCAGCAGTGAGTCTCGGAATTCACCCCTCCACTTT
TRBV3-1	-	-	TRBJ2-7	CASSRNILSYEQYF	TGTGCCAGCAGCCGGAACATACTCTCCTACGAGCAGTACTTC
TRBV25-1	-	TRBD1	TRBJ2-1	CASSDGTGPYNEQFF	TGTGCCAGCAGTGACGGGACAGGGCCCTACAATGAGCAGTTCTTC
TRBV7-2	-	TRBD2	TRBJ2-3	CASSLGSSGEGSTDTQYF	TGTGCCAGCAGCTTAGGATCTAGCGGGGAGGGTAGCACAGACACGCAGTATTTT
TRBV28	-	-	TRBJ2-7	CASGLRAPYEQYF	TGTGCCAGCGGCTTACGGGCCCCCTACGAGCAGTACTTC
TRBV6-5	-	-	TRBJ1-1	CATRQDFTEAFF	TGTGCCACCCGACAGGACTTCACTGAAGCTTTCTTT
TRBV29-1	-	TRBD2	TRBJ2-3	CSVGLALLDTQYF	TGCAGCGTAGGACTAGCGCTGTTAGATACGCAGTATTTT
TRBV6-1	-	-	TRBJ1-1	CASSGLMINTEAFF	TGTGCCAGTTCAGGACTCATGATTAACACTGAAGCTTTCTTT
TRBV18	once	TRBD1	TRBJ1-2	CASSPRDSEGYTF	TGTGCCAGCTCGCCTCGGGACAGTGAGGGCTACACCTTC
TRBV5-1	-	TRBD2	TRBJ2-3	CASSLEGLAVGTDTQYF	TGCGCCAGCAGCTTGGAGGGACTAGCCGTCGGCACAGATACGCAGTATTTT
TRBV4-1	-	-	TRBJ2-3	CASSLHMSSTDTQYF	TGCGCCAGCAGCCTCCACATGTCTAGCACAGATACGCAGTATTTT
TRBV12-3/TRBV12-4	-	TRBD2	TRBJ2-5	CASSFTSGQETQYF	TGTGCCAGCAGTTTCACTAGCGGGCAAGAGACCCAGTACTTC
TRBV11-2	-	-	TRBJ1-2	CASSPGPREVGGYTF	TGTGCCAGCAGCCCGGGGCCCAGGGAGGTTGGTGGCTACACCTTC
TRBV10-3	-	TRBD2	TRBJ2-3	CAISESGTRGTDTQYF	TGTGCCATCAGTGAGTCGGGGACTAGGGGCACAGATACGCAGTATTTT
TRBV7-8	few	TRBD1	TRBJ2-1	CASRPGQGVNNEQFF	TGTGCCAGCAGACCTGGACAGGGGGTTAACAATGAGCAGTTCTTC
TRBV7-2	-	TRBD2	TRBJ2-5	CASSLVGGRALETQYF	TGTGCCAGCAGCTTAGTAGGCGGGAGGGCCCTAGAGACCCAGTACTTC
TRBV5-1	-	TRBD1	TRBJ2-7	CASRSGPTGDEQYF	TGCGCCAGCAGATCGGGGCCCACAGGGGACGAGCAGTACTTC
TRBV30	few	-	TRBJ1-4	CAWRTDEKLFF	TGTGCCTGGAGGACAGATGAAAAACTGTTTTTT
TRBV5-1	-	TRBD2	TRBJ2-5	CASSSAGTSGVETQYF	TGCGCCAGCAGCTCCGCCGGGACTAGCGGGGTGGAGACCCAGTACTTC
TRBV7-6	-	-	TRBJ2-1	CASSSSLHEQFF	TGTGCCAGCAGCTCCTCACTCCATGAGCAGTTCTTC
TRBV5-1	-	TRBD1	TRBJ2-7	CASSLRLTGAAYEQYF	TGCGCCAGCAGCTTGCGTTTGACAGGGGCGGCCTACGAGCAGTACTTC
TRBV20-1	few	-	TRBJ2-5	CSASGLAEETQYF	TGCAGTGCTAGTGGGTTGGCGGAAGAGACCCAGTACTTC
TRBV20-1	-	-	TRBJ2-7	CSARDARGSGYEQYF	TGCAGTGCTAGAGATGCCCGGGGCTCTGGTTACGAGCAGTACTTC
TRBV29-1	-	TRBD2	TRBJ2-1	CSVGLAGVNEQFF	TGCAGCGTTGGGCTCGCGGGGGTTAATGAGCAGTTCTTC
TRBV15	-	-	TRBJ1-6	CATSRGRGISPLHF	TGTGCCACCAGCAGAGGACGCGGCATCTCACCCCTCCACTTT
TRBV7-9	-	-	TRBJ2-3	CASSLSTTSTDTQYF	TGTGCCAGCAGCTTAAGTACGACTAGCACAGATACGCAGTATTTT
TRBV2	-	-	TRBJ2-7	CASRVRGGSYNEQYF	TGTGCCAGCAGGGTCAGGGGGGGCAGCTACAATGAGCAGTACTTC
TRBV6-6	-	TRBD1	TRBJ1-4	CASSYVQTGRDEKLFF	TGTGCCAGCAGTTACGTCCAGACAGGGCGGGATGAAAAACTGTTTTTT
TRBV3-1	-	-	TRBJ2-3	CASSPTRSTDTQYF	TGTGCCAGCAGCCCGACTCGGAGCACAGATACGCAGTATTTT
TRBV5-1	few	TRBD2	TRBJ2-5	CASRTGTSEFETQYF	TGCGCCAGCAGAACCGGGACTAGCGAATTTGAGACCCAGTACTTC
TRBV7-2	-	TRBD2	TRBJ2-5	CASSLGGAVFGTQYF	TGTGCCAGCAGCTTGGGAGGGGCGGTATTCGGGACCCAGTACTTC
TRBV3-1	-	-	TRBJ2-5	CASSQATGLSQETQYF	TGTGCCAGCAGCCAAGCGACGGGACTTAGCCAAGAGACCCAGTACTTC
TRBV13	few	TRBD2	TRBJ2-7	CASSTSAGGREQYF	TGTGCCAGCAGTACCTCTGCGGGGGGTCGCGAGCAGTACTTC
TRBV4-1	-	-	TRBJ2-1	CASSQEDTAHNEQFF	TGCGCCAGCAGCCAAGAAGACACAGCTCACAATGAGCAGTTCTTC
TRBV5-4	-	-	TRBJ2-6	CASSPPQLSGANVLTF	TGTGCCAGCAGCCCCCCCCAGCTCTCTGGGGCCAACGTCCTGACTTTC
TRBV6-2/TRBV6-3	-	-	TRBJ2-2	CASSWGVNTGELFF	TGTGCCAGCTCTTGGGGGGTAAACACCGGGGAGCTGTTTTTT
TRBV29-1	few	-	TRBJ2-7	CSPLPLRTYEQYF	TGCAGCCCCCTTCCGCTTAGAACCTACGAGCAGTACTTC
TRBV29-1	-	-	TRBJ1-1	CSVDGLRTEAFF	TGCAGCGTTGATGGTTTGCGGACTGAAGCTTTCTTT
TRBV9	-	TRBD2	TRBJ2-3	CASSDQAAGGTGTQYF	TGTGCCAGCAGCGACCAGGCAGCGGGGGGGACGGGGACGCAGTATTTT
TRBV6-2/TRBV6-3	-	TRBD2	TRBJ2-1	CASSYSGLAGVYNEQFF	TGTGCCAGCAGTTACTCTGGACTAGCAGGAGTCTACAATGAGCAGTTCTTC
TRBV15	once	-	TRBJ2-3	CATSRDIPPDTQYF	TGTGCCACCAGCAGAGATATCCCCCCGGATACGCAGTATTTT